The source of this T cell receptor (beta chain) is a study of blood T cells in healthy people across ages. It was with a sample-barcoded 5' primer and a J-beta primer mix that a second PCR of roughly 7 to 12 cycles was run. One entry per CDR3 protein, called by TCRdb with MiXCR from the 5' RACE reads. The table shows 1.5 million to 2 million distinct CDR3 sequences, with 49% occurring only once. V shed 4 bases, J shed 3 bases, and the junction held 7 bases outside the gene matches. The CDR3 has 14 residues. The V gene's germline CDR1 is SGHRS and CDR2 YFSETQ. Isolation yielded PBMCs, at least 6.5 million per sample, in every case. Total RNA amounts of at least 5 micrograms were extracted per sample. General observations from the study: Any changes in expanded clonotypes were possibly confounded, as donor CMV status remained unknown. The recorded TCR beta diversity per million T cells decreased in a roughly linear manner with age.

In its sample, this clonotype was seen a few times. What it binds is not known. This receptor was identified in a woman aged 40 to 50 in good health. The sequenced sample consisted of blood. V and J are TRBV5-1 and TRBJ2-7; TRBD1 matches 7 bases. The CDR3 DNA is TGCGCCAGCAGCCAAAGACAGGGCAACTACGAGCAGTACTTC. It translates to CASSQRQGNYEQYF.